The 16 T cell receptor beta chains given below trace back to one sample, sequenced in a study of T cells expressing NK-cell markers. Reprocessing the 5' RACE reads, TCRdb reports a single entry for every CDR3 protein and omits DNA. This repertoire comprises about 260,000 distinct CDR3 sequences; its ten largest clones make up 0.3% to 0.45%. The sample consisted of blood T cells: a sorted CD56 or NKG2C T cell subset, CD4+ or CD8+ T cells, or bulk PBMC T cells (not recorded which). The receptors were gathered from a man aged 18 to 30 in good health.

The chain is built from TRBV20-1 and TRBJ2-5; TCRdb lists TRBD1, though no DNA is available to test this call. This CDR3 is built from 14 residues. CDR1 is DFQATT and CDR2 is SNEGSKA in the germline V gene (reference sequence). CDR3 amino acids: CSARPGQGMETQYF.

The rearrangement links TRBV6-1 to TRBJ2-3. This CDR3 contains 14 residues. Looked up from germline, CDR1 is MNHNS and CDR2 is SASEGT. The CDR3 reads CASRASRSTDTQYF.

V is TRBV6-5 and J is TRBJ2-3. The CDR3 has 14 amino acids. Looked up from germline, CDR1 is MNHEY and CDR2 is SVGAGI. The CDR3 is CASSYGQSADTQYF.

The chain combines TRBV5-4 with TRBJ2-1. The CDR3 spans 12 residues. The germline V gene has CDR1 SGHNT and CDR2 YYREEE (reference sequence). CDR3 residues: CASSGRNNEQFF.

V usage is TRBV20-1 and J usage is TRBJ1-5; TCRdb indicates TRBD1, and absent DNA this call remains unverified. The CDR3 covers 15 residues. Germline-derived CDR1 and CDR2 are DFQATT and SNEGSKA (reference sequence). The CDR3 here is CSSKFGEGSNQPQHF.

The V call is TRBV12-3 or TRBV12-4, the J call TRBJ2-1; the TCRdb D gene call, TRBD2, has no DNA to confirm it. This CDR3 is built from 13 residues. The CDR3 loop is CASSRGTSPQQFF.

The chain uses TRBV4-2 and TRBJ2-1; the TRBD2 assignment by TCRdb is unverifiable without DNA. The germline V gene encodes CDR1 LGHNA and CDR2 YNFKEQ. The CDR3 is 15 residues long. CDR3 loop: CASSLEGPMVNEQFF.

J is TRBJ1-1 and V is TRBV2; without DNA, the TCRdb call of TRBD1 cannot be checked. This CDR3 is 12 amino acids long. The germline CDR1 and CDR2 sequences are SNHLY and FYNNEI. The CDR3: CAKGAGDTEAFF.

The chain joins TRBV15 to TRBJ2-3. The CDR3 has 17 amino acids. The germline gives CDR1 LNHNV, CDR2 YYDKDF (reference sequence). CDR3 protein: CATSRELGTTGTDTQYF.

The CDR3 region is CASSYRDREIYTF. The chain combines TRBV6-5 with TRBJ1-2; lacking DNA, the TRBD1 call made by TCRdb goes unchecked. The CDR3 is 13 amino acids. Germline CDR1 MNHEY, CDR2 SVGAGI.

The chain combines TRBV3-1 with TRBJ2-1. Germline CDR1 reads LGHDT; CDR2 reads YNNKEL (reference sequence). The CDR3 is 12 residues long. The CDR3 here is CASGYIDNEQFF.

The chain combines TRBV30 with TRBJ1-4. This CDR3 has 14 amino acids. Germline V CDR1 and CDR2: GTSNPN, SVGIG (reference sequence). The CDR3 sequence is CAWSGRRANEKLFF.

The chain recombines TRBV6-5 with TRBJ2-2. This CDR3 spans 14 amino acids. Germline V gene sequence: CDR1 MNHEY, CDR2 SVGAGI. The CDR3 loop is CASSYTEYTGELFF.

This CDR3 is CSVASGAGGSYNEQFF. This chain links TRBV29-1 with TRBJ2-1; the TCRdb call, TRBD2, lacks DNA for checking. CDR1 is SQVTM and CDR2 is ANQGSEA in the germline V gene. The CDR3 contains 16 residues.

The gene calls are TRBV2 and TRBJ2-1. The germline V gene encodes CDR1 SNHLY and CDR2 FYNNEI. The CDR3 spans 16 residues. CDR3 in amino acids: CASTQYGDGRYNEQFF.

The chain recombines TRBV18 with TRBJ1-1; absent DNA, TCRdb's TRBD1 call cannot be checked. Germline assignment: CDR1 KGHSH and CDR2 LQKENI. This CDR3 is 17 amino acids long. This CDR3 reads CASSPQVLGGQTLEAFF.